A single sample is the source of the 2 T cell receptor beta chains below, sequenced in a study of identical twins' blood T cells. TCRdb independently ran MiXCR on the 5' RACE reads; one entry per CDR3 protein. The table has 350,000 to 450,000 distinct CDR3 sequences, 25% to 35% seen once. The sample taken for sequencing was PBMCs. These receptors were collected from a woman between 18 and 55 years old in good health.

This clonotype was seen once. A much larger clone differs by one base, so this may be a read error. The genes are TRBV11-2 and TRBJ1-1, with 7 bases identical to TRBD1. V shed 4 bases and J 5 bases; nucleotides not matched to a gene: 7. This CDR3 is built from 14 residues. Germline loops: CDR1 SGHAT, CDR2 FQNNGV. CDR3: CASSCRQGGTEAFF. The CDR3 DNA reads TGTGCCAGCAGCTGTCGACAGGGAGGGACTGAAGCTTTCTTT. Variable domain in full (rest from reference TRBV11-2 and TRBJ1-1): EAGVAQSPRYKIIEKRQSVAFWCNPISGHATLYWYQQILGQGPKLLIQFQNNGVVDDSQLPKDRFSAERLKGVDSTLKIQPAKLEDSAVYLCASSCRQGGTEAFFGQGTRLTVV.

This chain links TRBV3-1 with TRBJ2-1; 10 positions agree with TRBD2. J lost 7 bases, V lost 4 bases, and 7 bases had no gene match. The CDR3 has 15 residues. Per the germline V gene, CDR1 is LGHDT and CDR2 is YNNKEL (reference sequence). CDR3 coding DNA: TGTGCCAGCAGCCCACAACTAGCGGGGTTGAATGAGCAGTTCTTC. It encodes CASSPQLAGLNEQFF.